The T cell receptor beta chain described here comes from a study of post-analysis software for immune sequencing data (dated by TCRdb to between 2014 and 2016). Context from the whole study: The recorded disease courses included relapsing-remitting, secondary progressive and progressive-relapsing multiple sclerosis, and some patients had no subtype annotation. The patient repertoires were compared against 11 previously published healthy control repertoires obtained from donors aged roughly 6 to 28 years. A subset of samples was prepared in parallel using single-end sample barcoding, then pooled and co-amplified after Illumina adapter ligation. General study outcomes and caveats: Compared with controls, multiple sclerosis patients had significantly lower normalized Chao1 diversity, a finding suggesting substantial peripheral T-cell clonal expansion. The multiple sclerosis patient group was slightly younger than the control group. Direct clustering with F measure showed strong co-clustering of samples prepared in the same batch, prompting a batch-effect correction. Roughly 5 TRBV segments, including TRBV5-6, TRBV5-1 and TRBV20-1, were significantly more frequent in patients than controls.

Details on this clonotype: It has no known antigen specificity. No much larger clonotype is one base removed from it; base qualities were not supplied.

The CDR3 numbers 16 residues from cysteine through phenylalanine. Of all the DNA, just the CDR3 is kept, 48 bases in frame from base 1. CDR1 and CDR2 were assigned from the germline V gene as SQVTM and ANQGSEA. V and J are trimmed by 6 bases and 2 bases, and the gene matches miss 5 bases of the junction. Libraries came from PCR. Sequencing took place on an Illumina HiSeq 2500. To reduce PCR and sequencing biases, unique molecular identifiers were built into the TCR beta cDNA libraries. Every 1 to 10 million input T cells yielded roughly 500,000 cDNA molecules, meaning each molecule approximated one T cell. The same protocol used for the earlier healthy control dataset was applied to prepare and sequence the patient libraries. Samples belonging to the same batch were prepared together, multiplexed and sequenced on a shared HiSeq lane. In the authors' own workflow: Raw barcoded reads were processed with MIGEC, and single-read molecular identifier groups were discarded before consensus assembly and CDR3 extraction. VDJtools was used for post-analysis of the clonotype tables, with diversity normalized by down-sampling every dataset to the smallest sample size. Repertoire overlap clustering matched CDR3 amino acid but not nucleotide sequences to correct batch-related cross-sample contamination. TCRdb passed the public sequencing reads through fastp at Q25 and MiXCR, retaining productive beta sequences. Records with the same CDR3 protein are collapsed into one entry carrying the most frequent genes and DNA. TCRdb's processing, not the authors', yielded these V and J calls. The sample yields 820,000 or so distinct CDR3 sequences; roughly 58% were counted once. The leading ten clones occupy roughly 4.4% of the sample.

TCR beta repertoires were profiled from peripheral blood of over 10 young patients with multiple sclerosis to demonstrate the VDJtools post-analysis software. The patients with multiple sclerosis were children and adolescents between about 6 and 15 years of age. This sequence originates from a girl aged 5-17 years with multiple sclerosis. This chain is built from TRBV29-1 and TRBJ2-3, with 16 middle bases fitting TRBD2. The sequenced sample consisted of blood. The base sequence is TGCAGCGTCGCCGGGACTAGCGGGAGGGTCACAGATACGCAGTATTTT. Protein translation: CSVAGTSGRVTDTQYF.